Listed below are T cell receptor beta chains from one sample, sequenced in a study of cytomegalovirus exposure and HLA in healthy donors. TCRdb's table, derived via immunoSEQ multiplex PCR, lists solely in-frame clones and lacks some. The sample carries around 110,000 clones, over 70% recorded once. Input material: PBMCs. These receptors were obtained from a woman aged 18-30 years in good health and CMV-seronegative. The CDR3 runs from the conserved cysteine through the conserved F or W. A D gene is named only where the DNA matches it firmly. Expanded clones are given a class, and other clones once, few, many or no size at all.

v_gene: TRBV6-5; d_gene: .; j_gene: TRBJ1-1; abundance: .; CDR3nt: TGTGCCAGCAGTTACTCCGCAGGAAGGAACACTGAAGCTTTCTTT; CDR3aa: CASSYSAGRNTEAFF
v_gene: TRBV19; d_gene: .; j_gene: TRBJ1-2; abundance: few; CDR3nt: TGTGCCAGTGGCGTGCTCGGTGGGCAGCGGCTCAGGGGCTACACCTTC; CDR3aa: CASGVLGGQRLRGYTF
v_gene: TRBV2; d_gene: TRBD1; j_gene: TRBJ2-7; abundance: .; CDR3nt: TGTGCCAGCAGTGTGGCGAGGGGGCCCTACGAGCAGTACTTC; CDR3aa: CASSVARGPYEQYF
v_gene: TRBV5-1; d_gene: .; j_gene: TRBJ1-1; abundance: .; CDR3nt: TGCGCCAGCAGCTTGGCTCGCGGTCAGGGGACCATGAACACTGAAGCTTTCTTT; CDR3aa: CASSLARGQGTMNTEAFF
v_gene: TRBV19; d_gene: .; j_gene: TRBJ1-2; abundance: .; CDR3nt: TGTGCCCCCAATCTAGATGGCTACACCTTC; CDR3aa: CAPNLDGYTF
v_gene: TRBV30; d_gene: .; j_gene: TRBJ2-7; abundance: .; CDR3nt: TGTGCCTCTACGAGCGGGTTATCCTACGAGCAGTACTTC; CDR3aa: CASTSGLSYEQYF
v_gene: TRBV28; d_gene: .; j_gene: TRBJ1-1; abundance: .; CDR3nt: TGTGCCAGCACAGCACAGGGGAACACTGAAGCTTTCTTT; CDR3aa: CASTAQGNTEAFF
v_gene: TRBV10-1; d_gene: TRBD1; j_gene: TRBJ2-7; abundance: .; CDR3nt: TGCGCCAGCAGTGCCGGGACAGCCCTCCAATTC; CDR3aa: CASSAGTALQF
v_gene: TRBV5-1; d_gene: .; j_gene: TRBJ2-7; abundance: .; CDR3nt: TGCGCCAGCAGCGCCCTGGGACAAATGGTCAACTACGAGCAGTACTTC; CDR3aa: CASSALGQMVNYEQYF
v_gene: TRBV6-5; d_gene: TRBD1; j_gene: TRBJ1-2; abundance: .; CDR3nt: TGTGCCAGCAGTTACTTCCAGACAGGGGGGGACTATGGCTACACCTTC; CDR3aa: CASSYFQTGGDYGYTF
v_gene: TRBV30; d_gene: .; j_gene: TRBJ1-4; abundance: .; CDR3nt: TGTGCCTGGAGTGTGGGAGGGATGAGGTGGAATGAAAAACTGTTTTTT; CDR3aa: CAWSVGGMRWNEKLFF